A single sample gave rise to the 31 T cell receptor beta chains below, sequenced in a study of OX40 agonist ivuxolimab in advanced cancers. Some clones are missing from TCRdb's copy, which holds only in-frame ones; the method was immunoSEQ multiplex PCR. The repertoire includes around 26,000 clones, more than 75% of them detected once, and over 20% sits in the top ten. Sequences were derived from CD4+ or CD8+ T cells sorted from blood, sampled in a trial of the OX40 agonist ivuxolimab. The source of these receptors is an adult with an advanced solid tumor such as melanoma, head and neck, liver or kidney cancer.

This clone was recorded only once. J is TRBJ2-1 and V is TRBV9; weak D call: TRBD2 (7 bases). V dropped 0 bases and J dropped 10 bases, with 20 bases sitting between them. Germline CDR1 and CDR2: SGDLS and YYNGEE. This CDR3 is 16 amino acids long. CDR3 region: CASSVAGGGLSQEQFF. DNA of the CDR3: TGTGCCAGCAGCGTAGCTGGGGGGGGGCTTTCCCAGGAGCAGTTCTTC.

The chain carries TRBV9 and TRBJ2-3; TRBD2 matches 10 bases. J was trimmed by 3 bases and V by 0 bases; bases with no gene match: 4. Germline loops: CDR1 SGDLS, CDR2 YYNGEE. CDR3 length equals 16 residues. This chain's CDR3 is CASSVAASGSTDTQYF. CDR3 DNA: TGTGCCAGCAGCGTAGCGGCTAGCGGGAGTACAGATACGCAGTATTTT.

J is TRBJ2-3 and V is TRBV5-4; D may be TRBD2 (5 bases). Looked up from germline, CDR1 is SGHNT and CDR2 is YYREEE (reference sequence). V lost 4 bases, J lost 3 bases, and 12 bases lay in between. This CDR3 spans 14 amino acids. The CDR3 region is CASSASSGTDTQYF. CDR3 in DNA: TGTGCCAGCAGCGCCTCGTCGGGGACAGATACGCAGTATTTT.

This sequence joins TRBV28 and TRBJ2-5, with 9 nucleotides matching TRBD1. The tail of the sequence fits TRBJ2-7 better, so the J call may be wrong. This CDR3 comprises 13 residues. Germline values: CDR1 MDHEN, CDR2 SYDVKM. The CDR3 coding sequence is TGTGCCAGCAGTGATGGGACAGGGAGCGAGCAGTACTTC. Translation: CASSDGTGSEQYF.

The sample holds a few counts of this clone. As DNA, the CDR3 is TGTGCCAGCAGCTTATCAAGGGGTAAACAAGAGACCCAGTACTTC. It encodes CASSLSRGKQETQYF. The gene calls are TRBV7-9 and TRBJ2-5, with D tentatively TRBD1 (5 bases). The V end was cut by 2 bases, the J end by 2 bases, with 12 bases between. This CDR3 spans 15 amino acids. CDR1 is SEHNR and CDR2 is FQNEAQ in the germline V gene (reference sequence).

The rearrangement links TRBV27 to TRBJ2-1, with unresolved D. V was clipped by 5 bases and J by 7 bases, with 12 bases between them. The V gene's germline CDR1 is MNHEY and CDR2 SMNVEV (reference sequence). This CDR3 spans 13 amino acids. The CDR3 region is CASSTVALNEQFF. The CDR3 region has the DNA TGTGCCAGCAGTACTGTAGCCCTAAATGAGCAGTTCTTC.

About this clone: The same CDR3 also results from other DNA sequences found in this sample. The chain carries TRBV27 and TRBJ2-3; 8 nucleotides match TRBD2. This CDR3 is built from 16 residues. CDR1 is MNHEY and CDR2 is SMNVEV in the germline V gene (reference sequence). With V trimmed by 5 bases and J by 0 bases, 7 bases remained unmatched. CDR3 DNA sequence: TGTGCCAGCAGTCCTGGCGGGGGGCCTAGCACAGATACGCAGTATTTT. Amino acid sequence: CASSPGGGPSTDTQYF.

This chain uses TRBV7-2 with TRBJ2-5, with D perhaps TRBD2 (6 bases). V lost 4 bases, J lost 5 bases, and 23 bases lay in between. Germline assignment: CDR1 SGHTA and CDR2 FQGNSA. CDR3 length: 17 amino acids. The CDR3 nucleotides read TGTGCCAGCAGCTCCCTAAACGGCGGGACCTCCGGGGAGACCCAGTACTTC. This translates into CASSSLNGGTSGETQYF. The whole variable domain, filled in from reference TRBV7-2 and TRBJ2-5, reads GAGVSQSPSNKVTEKGKDVELRCDPISGHTALYWYRQSLGQGLEFLIYFQGNSAPDKSGLPSDRFSAERTGGSVSTLTIQRTQQEDSAVYLCASSSLNGGTSGETQYFGPGTRLLVL.

The CDR3 loop reads CSVEDLTRGPQETQYF. In nucleotides, the CDR3 is TGCAGCGTTGAAGATCTTACGCGGGGGCCTCAAGAGACCCAGTACTTC. The chain recombines TRBV29-1 with TRBJ2-5; D is possibly TRBD2 (7 bases). Trimming cost V 0 bases and J 2 bases, with 16 bases left between them. Germline V gives CDR1 SQVTM, CDR2 ANQGSEA. CDR3 length equals 16 residues.

V usage is TRBV9 and J usage is TRBJ2-3, with TRBD2 matching over 7 bases. Trimming at V came to 3 bases and at J to 2 bases, leaving 6 bases not matched to a gene. Germline CDR1 reads SGDLS; CDR2 reads YYNGEE. This CDR3 is built from 15 residues. CDR3 nucleotides: TGTGCCAGCAGCGCTTGGGGGGGATCCACAGATACGCAGTATTTT. This sequence encodes CASSAWGGSTDTQYF.

CDR3 amino acids: CASSLRLLEDEQFF. CDR3 coding DNA: TGTGCCAGCAGCCTCCGTCTGCTGGAAGATGAGCAGTTCTTC. The V call is TRBV25-1, the J call TRBJ2-1; D is ambiguous. Deletions cut 6 bases from V and 8 bases from J, with 17 bases between. CDR1 is MGHDK, CDR2 SYGVNS, per germline. The CDR3 length is 14 residues.

This chain connects TRBV28 to TRBJ2-5, with TRBD2 matching over 13 bases. Trimming removed 4 bases from V and 3 bases from J; junction bases left unmatched: 8. The length of the CDR3 is 17 residues. Per germline, CDR1 MDHEN and CDR2 SYDVKM. CDR3 residues: CASSSVTSGGRKETQYF. The CDR3 nucleotides read TGTGCCAGCAGTTCCGTGACTAGCGGGGGGAGAAAAGAGACCCAGTACTTC.

This chain uses TRBV6-6 with TRBJ2-7, with TRBD2 as a possible D gene (5 bases). Germline lookup yields CDR1 MNHNY and CDR2 SVGAGI (reference sequence). The CDR3 loop spans 14 amino acids. V lost 0 bases and J 7 bases, leaving 13 bases between the germline ends. The CDR3 nucleotides read TGTGCCAGCAGTTACTCAGGCCCCGGGATGGAGCAGTACTTC. Translated, it gives CASSYSGPGMEQYF.

This sequence joins TRBV10-2 and TRBJ2-1; no clear D. Germline assignment: CDR1 WSHSY and CDR2 SAAADI. Deletions cut 2 bases from V and 0 bases from J, with 8 bases between. The CDR3 sequence is 15 residues long. CDR3 sequence: CASSEGKSSYNEQFF. The CDR3 DNA sequence: TGCGCCAGCAGTGAGGGGAAGAGCTCCTACAATGAGCAGTTCTTC.

The V and J genes are TRBV7-6 and TRBJ2-5; tentative D call: TRBD2 (6 bases). The CDR3 loop spans 17 amino acids. Trimming removed 1 base at V and 4 bases at J, with 19 bases between. Germline V lookup: CDR1 SGHVS, CDR2 FNYEAQ. The CDR3 here is CASSLVSRDLGLETQYF. CDR3 bases: TGTGCCAGCAGCTTAGTGAGCCGGGACTTAGGATTAGAGACCCAGTACTTC. Looking up the rest from reference TRBV7-6 and TRBJ2-5 gives the full variable domain: GAGVSQSPRYKVTKRGQDVALRCDPISGHVSLYWYRQALGQGPEFLTYFNYEAQQDKSGLPNDRFSAERPEGSISTLTIQRTEQRDSAMYRCASSLVSRDLGLETQYFGPGTRLLVL.

V is TRBV9 and J is TRBJ2-6; no definite D call. V dropped 0 bases and J dropped 4 bases, with 5 bases sitting between them. This CDR3 spans 14 amino acids. In germline, CDR1 is SGDLS, CDR2 YYNGEE. The CDR3 loop reads CASSVGGGANVLTF. The CDR3 DNA reads as TGTGCCAGCAGCGTAGGGGGAGGGGCCAACGTCCTGACTTTC.

The V and J genes are TRBV6-5 and TRBJ1-2, with a possible D match to TRBD1 (5 bases). This CDR3 contains 10 residues. The germline V gene encodes CDR1 MNHEY and CDR2 SVGAGI. V lost 8 bases and J 7 bases, leaving 8 bases between the germline ends. CDR3 protein: CASRGVGYTF. CDR3 nucleotides: TGTGCCAGCCGGGGCGTTGGCTACACCTTC.

The CDR3 loop is CASGQGVQDEQYF. The CDR3 DNA reads as TGTGCCAGTGGGCAAGGGGTTCAGGACGAGCAGTACTTC. The V call is TRBV19, the J call TRBJ2-7; the D gene is possibly TRBD1 (5 bases). The germline gives CDR1 LNHDA, CDR2 SQIVND (reference sequence). V lost 8 bases to trimming and J lost 5 bases, with 16 bases between them. This CDR3 has 13 residues. Looking up the rest from reference TRBV19 and TRBJ2-7 gives the full variable domain: DGGITQSPKYLFRKEGQNVTLSCEQNLNHDAMYWYRQDPGQGLRLIYYSQIVNDFQKGDIAEGYSVSREKKESFPLTVTSAQKNPTAFYLCASGQGVQDEQYFGPGTRLTVT.

This chain connects TRBV30 to TRBJ1-5; weak D call: TRBD1 (5 bases). The germline V gene encodes CDR1 GTSNPN and CDR2 SVGIG (reference sequence). The V gene lost 8 bases and the J gene lost 4 bases, with 24 bases spanning the gap. The CDR3 covers 16 residues. The CDR3, as DNA: TGTGCCGGGAAGGTACCGGGACCCCGGCGAAATCAGCCCCAGCATTTT. It is translated as CAGKVPGPRRNQPQHF. Full variable domain (rest looked up from reference TRBV30 and TRBJ1-5): SQTIHQWPATLVQPVGSPLSLECTVEGTSNPNLYWYRQAAGRGLQLLFYSVGIGQISSEVPQNLSASRPQDRQFILSSKKLLLSDSGFYLCAGKVPGPRRNQPQHFGDGTRLSIL.

The chain employs TRBV5-1 and TRBJ2-1; 9 nucleotides line up with TRBD2. The CDR3 spans 15 residues. V lost 6 bases and J lost 8; bases outside the gene matches: 12. Germline CDR1 reads SGHRS; CDR2 reads YFSETQ. The CDR3, as DNA: TGCGCCAGCACCCCCTTTAGCGGGAGCACCGATGAGCAGTTCTTC. It codes for CASTPFSGSTDEQFF. Full variable domain (outside the CDR3, taken from reference TRBV5-1 and TRBJ2-1): KAGVTQTPRYLIKTRGQQVTLSCSPISGHRSVSWYQQTPGQGLQFLFEYFSETQRNKGNFPGRFSGRQFSNSRSEMNVSTLELGDSALYLCASTPFSGSTDEQFFGPGTRLTVL.

The rearrangement links TRBV5-4 to TRBJ1-1; 9 bases line up with TRBD1. Trimming removed 0 bases from V and 7 bases from J; junction bases left unmatched: 7. The CDR3 is 15 amino acids. Germline V gives CDR1 SGHNT, CDR2 YYREEE (reference sequence). The CDR3 here is CASSLVGQGYDEAFF. CDR3 nucleotide sequence: TGTGCCAGCAGCTTGGTGGGACAGGGATACGATGAAGCTTTCTTT. The full variable domain, in which reference TRBV5-4 and TRBJ1-1 provide the parts outside the CDR3, is ETGVTQSPTHLIKTRGQQVTLRCSSQSGHNTVSWYQQALGQGPQFIFQYYREEENGRGNFPPRFSGLQFPNYSSELNVNALELDDSALYLCASSLVGQGYDEAFFGQGTRLTVV.

The rearrangement links TRBV6-4 to TRBJ2-2; no definite D call. The CDR3 totals 13 residues. V lost 0 bases and J 4 bases, leaving 3 bases between the germline ends. The germline CDR1 and CDR2 sequences are MRHNA and SNTAGT. CDR3 protein: CASSDSSTGELFF. CDR3 DNA: TGTGCCAGCAGTGACTCGAGCACCGGGGAGCTGTTTTTT.

The V and J genes are TRBV7-2 and TRBJ2-1; 14 bases are a match to TRBD2. Per germline, CDR1 SGHTA and CDR2 FQGNSA. The CDR3 spans 17 residues. After removal of 3 bases from V and 0 bases from J, the junction contained 1 base not matched to a gene. The CDR3 sequence: CASSFGLAGGSYNEQFF. DNA for the CDR3: TGTGCCAGCAGCTTCGGACTAGCGGGGGGCTCCTACAATGAGCAGTTCTTC.

This chain joins TRBV27 and TRBJ2-5; 9 bases line up with TRBD1. J was trimmed by 3 bases and V by 4 bases; bases with no gene match: 6. This CDR3 has 15 amino acids. Germline V CDR1 and CDR2: MNHEY, SMNVEV (reference sequence). In DNA, the CDR3 is TGTGCCAGCAGTTCTCCCTGGACAGGGGAAGAGACCCAGTACTTC. Protein sequence: CASSSPWTGEETQYF.

The rearrangement joins TRBV7-2 to TRBJ2-7, with D unresolved. The V end was cut by 3 bases, the J end by 0 bases, with 3 bases between. This CDR3 has 12 amino acids. Germline CDR1 is SGHTA and CDR2 is FQGNSA. The CDR3 DNA follows: TGTGCCAGCAGCTTTGACTCCTACGAGCAGTACTTC. It translates to CASSFDSYEQYF.

The chain couples TRBV5-1 to TRBJ2-7; 8 nucleotides align to TRBD1. The germline V gene encodes CDR1 SGHRS and CDR2 YFSETQ. Trimming cost V 4 bases and J 1 base; bases outside gene matches: 4. The CDR3 has 14 residues. The CDR3 region has the DNA TGCGCCAGCAGCGTCACAGGGGGATCCTACGAGCAGTACTTC. This encodes CASSVTGGSYEQYF.

In this sample, this clone turned up once. The rearrangement joins TRBV7-9 to TRBJ2-7; TRBD2 matches at 10 bases. The CDR3 consists of 17 residues. Germline loops: CDR1 SEHNR, CDR2 FQNEAQ (reference sequence). V lost 3 bases, J lost 4 bases, and 12 bases stayed unmatched. The CDR3 nucleotides are TGTGCCAGCAGCTTGGGCCCCCCTACTAGCGGGACTTACGAGCAGTACTTC. It specifies CASSLGPPTSGTYEQYF.

V and J are TRBV4-1 and TRBJ2-5; no clear D. The CDR3 is 14 amino acids. The germline V gene encodes CDR1 MGHRA and CDR2 YSYEKL. With 0 bases removed from V and 5 bases from J, the gap between germline ends came to 10 bases. The CDR3 reads CASSQDPGMETQYF. The CDR3, as DNA: TGCGCCAGCAGCCAAGATCCAGGAATGGAGACCCAGTACTTC.

There are many counts of this clone. The rearrangement joins TRBV4-1 to TRBJ1-5; 8 bases agree with TRBD1. Trimming took 0 bases from V and 8 from J; bases not matched to a gene: 9. The CDR3 contains 16 residues. Germline values: CDR1 MGHRA, CDR2 YSYEKL. The CDR3 region is CASSQEGTGGGEPQHF. CDR3 nucleotide sequence: TGCGCCAGCAGCCAAGAAGGGACAGGAGGCGGGGAGCCCCAGCATTTT.

This rearrangement joins TRBV9 to TRBJ2-1; 9 positions agree with TRBD2. Per the germline V gene, CDR1 is SGDLS and CDR2 is YYNGEE. J gave up 9 bases and V 7 bases, and 8 bases lay outside the gene matches. The length of the CDR3 is 13 residues. CDR3 nucleotide sequence: TGTGCCAGCGGAGGGACTAGCCCTTTTGAGCAGTTCTTC. This gives the protein CASGGTSPFEQFF.

The chain is built from TRBV7-6 and TRBJ1-5; perhaps TRBD1 as D (6 bases). CDR1 is SGHVS and CDR2 is FNYEAQ in the germline V gene. CDR3 length: 16 amino acids. The V and J ends lost 1 base and 4 bases respectively, with 14 bases between them. The CDR3 nucleotides read TGTGCCAGCAGCTTAGGGGGCGACAGGCGGAATCAGCCCCAGCATTTT. Its translation is CASSLGGDRRNQPQHF.